These 20 T cell receptor beta chains were all obtained from the same sample, sequenced in a study of tumor-infiltrating lymphocytes in primary liver carcinoma. Germline DNA was extracted alongside blood RNA, which was obtained from unsorted whole blood. TCR beta cDNA was prepared out of about 530 ng total RNA by means of a constant-region primer. What produced the TCR beta libraries was three nested multiplex PCR rounds using slightly modified ARM-PCR. Both of the initial two PCR rounds ran for roughly 10 cycles and employed TRBV1-TRBV30 forward primers alongside a C-beta reverse primer. From the multiplex PCR reads, TCRdb called clonotypes with MiXCR, one entry per CDR3 protein. The repertoire holds around 170,000 distinct CDR3 sequences, with about 60% as singletons. Sequencing used peripheral blood. The source is a man in his forties or fifties with primary liver carcinoma and hepatitis B virus infection.

CDR3 in DNA: TGTGCCAGCAGTGTGACCGGGACAGGGGGCGCGTGGCAGTACTTC. Translation gives CASSVTGTGGAWQYF. V and J are TRBV28 and TRBJ2-7, with 12 bases fitting TRBD1. V shed 5 bases and J 9 bases; nucleotides not matched to a gene: 11. Germline values: CDR1 MDHEN, CDR2 SYDVKM. The CDR3 consists of 15 residues.

There are many counts of this clonotype. The chain has TRBV13 and TRBJ2-7, with D possibly being TRBD1 (6 bases). The CDR3 length is 11 residues. CDR1 is PRHDT, CDR2 FYEKMQ, per germline (reference sequence). Deletions cut 0 bases from V and 10 bases from J, with 7 bases between. CDR3 in DNA: TGTGCCAGCAGCTTAGGACAGGGTCAGTACTTC. Encoded protein: CASSLGQGQYF.

CDR3 loop: CASSPGIGTGYRFGYTF. The CDR3 coding sequence is TGTGCCAGCAGCCCAGGGATCGGTACAGGGTATCGTTTCGGCTACACCTTC. V gene TRBV11-2 combines with J gene TRBJ1-2; D possibly corresponds to TRBD1 (6 bases). This CDR3 is 17 amino acids long. V lost 5 bases and J lost 8, with 27 bases in between. The germline gives CDR1 SGHAT, CDR2 FQNNGV.

Concerning this clonotype itself: The CDR3 carries no conserved terminal phenylalanine or tryptophan, so it likely arises from a read error. The chain couples TRBV4-1 to TRBJ1-1; D is uncertain. Germline CDR1 is MGHRA and CDR2 is YSYEKL. V dropped 6 bases and J dropped 6 bases, with 17 bases sitting between them. The CDR3 covers 14 residues. In nucleotides, the CDR3 is TGCGCCAGCAGTTCCACGAGTAACGAACCTGAAGCTTTCCTT. Encoded protein: CASSSTSNEPEAFL.

Note on this clonotype: Mismatch with germline at one junction end may stem from a read error. The chain couples TRBV4-2 to TRBJ2-3; TRBD2 aligns across 10 bases. CDR3 length: 16 residues. The V gene's germline CDR1 is LGHNA and CDR2 YNFKEQ. In nucleotides, the CDR3 is TGTGCCAGCAGCGGCGCTAGCGGGAGTAAGACAGATAGGCAGTATTTT. Protein: CASSGASGSKTDRQYF.

In this sample, this clonotype turned up a few times. The chain has TRBV12-3 or TRBV12-4 and TRBJ2-7; the D call may be TRBD1 or TRBD2 (7 bases each). This CDR3 is built from 11 residues. V was cut by 5 bases and J by 11 bases, with 13 bases left in between. CDR3 DNA sequence: TGTGCCAGCAGTCCAGGGGGAGGGGAGTACTTC. It yields the protein CASSPGGGEYF.

For this clonotype: One end of the junction is discordant with germline, which a read error may explain. The chain carries TRBV6-6 and TRBJ2-7; D may be TRBD2 (7 bases). Germline CDR1 MNHNY, CDR2 SVGAGI (reference sequence). CDR3 length: 15 amino acids. The CDR3 sequence is CASSYSGGRVYEHYF. The DNA for the CDR3 is TGTGCCAGCAGTTACTCGGGGGGGCGGGTCTACGAGCATTACTTC.

With respect to this clonotype: An end of the junction differs from the germline gene, which may be a read error. V gene TRBV30 combines with J gene TRBJ2-5, with D perhaps assigned TRBD1 or TRBD2 (5 bases each). The germline gives CDR1 GTSNPN, CDR2 SVGIG (reference sequence). The CDR3 is 12 amino acids. CDR3 nucleotides: TGTGCCTGGAGTGGGGACCAAGAGACCCATTACTTC. The encoded protein is CAWSGDQETHYF.

This rearrangement joins TRBV11-2 to TRBJ1-1; D is perhaps TRBD1 (5 bases). The CDR3 loop spans 17 amino acids. V lost 5 bases and J lost 1, with 20 bases in between. Germline assignment: CDR1 SGHAT and CDR2 FQNNGV. For the CDR3, the DNA is TGTGCCAGCAGCCCCTACGGACATGGGGTGAGGAACACTGAAGCTTTCTTT. Translating gives CASSPYGHGVRNTEAFF.

This clonotype has ten or more counts. V gene TRBV29-1 combines with J gene TRBJ2-5; tentative D call: TRBD2 (5 bases). The V gene's germline CDR1 is SQVTM and CDR2 ANQGSEA. This CDR3 contains 12 residues. Trimming cost V 4 bases and J 4 bases, with 10 bases left between them. The CDR3, as DNA: TGCAGCGTTGTCGGGGTGGGAGAGACCCAGTACTTC. Amino acid sequence: CSVVGVGETQYF.

This clonotype was seen a handful of times. This clone may be a read error of a much larger clone one base away. The chain couples TRBV13 to TRBJ1-1; no firm D call. CDR1 is PRHDT, CDR2 FYEKMQ, per germline (reference sequence). The CDR3 is made up of 13 amino acids. V lost 0 bases and J 1 base, leaving 3 bases between the germline ends. This CDR3 is CASSLGANTEAFF. CDR3 sequence (DNA): TGTGCCAGCAGCTTAGGGGCGAACACTGAAGCTTTCTTT.

The chain joins TRBV7-9 to TRBJ2-5; the D is unclear. This CDR3 is built from 14 residues. The V gene's germline CDR1 is SEHNR and CDR2 FQNEAQ (reference sequence). The germline V and J ends were trimmed by 1 base and 5 bases, with 11 bases remaining between them. The CDR3 DNA follows: TGTGCCAGCAGCTTAGGAGGCGGTAATGAGACCCAGTACTTC. This translates into CASSLGGGNETQYF.

Notes on this clonotype: One junction end does not reproduce the germline sequence, and a read error may be involved. J is TRBJ2-2 and V is TRBV6-6, with D possibly called TRBD1 or TRBD2 (6 bases each). Germline V gene sequence: CDR1 MNHNY, CDR2 SVGAGI (reference sequence). This CDR3 has 14 residues. In DNA, the CDR3 is TGTGCCAGCAGAGAAGGACAGAACACCGGGGGGCTGTTTTTT. Amino acids: CASREGQNTGGLFF.

This clonotype appeared a few times. The rearrangement links TRBV6-5 to TRBJ2-3; the D is unclear. The V end lost 2 bases, the J end lost 2 bases, and 14 bases lay between the germline ends. The CDR3 totals 16 residues. The germline V gene has CDR1 MNHEY and CDR2 SVGAGI. CDR3 bases: TGTGCCAGCAGTTACAATGTGGCGGAAGCCACAGATACGCAGTATTTT. Encoded protein: CASSYNVAEATDTQYF.

Concerning this clonotype: Relative to the germline gene, one junction end is altered; a read error may explain this. The DNA of the CDR3 is TGTGCCAGCAGCTTAGGTGGGAAGACTGAAACTTTCTTT. It translates to CASSLGGKTETFF. V is TRBV11-2 and J is TRBJ1-1, with D uncertain. CDR1 and CDR2 (germline): SGHAT, FQNNGV. This CDR3 has 13 amino acids.

This clonotype was detected only once. Its ends do not fully match the called genes, so a read error is possible. The V gene is TRBV11-2, the J gene TRBJ2-5, with D perhaps given as TRBD1 or TRBD2 (6 bases each). The germline V gene encodes CDR1 SGHAT and CDR2 FQNNGV. CDR3 length: 15 residues. The CDR3 region is CASTSWGQSGETQYF. CDR3 in DNA: TGTGCCAGCACCTCCTGGGGGCAATCGGGAGAGACGCAGTACTTC.

The chain joins TRBV29-1 to TRBJ2-1; no firm D call. Germline CDR1 reads SQVTM; CDR2 reads ANQGSEA. The CDR3 has 12 amino acids. Trimming shortened V by 6 bases and J by 10 bases, and 16 bases separated the two germline ends. The CDR3: CSVEKQRQEQFF. CDR3 nucleotide sequence: TGCAGCGTCGAGAAACAGAGGCAGGAGCAGTTCTTC.

Remarks on this clonotype: This sequence may be a read error, since a much larger clone differs from it by one base. J is TRBJ1-1 and V is TRBV11-2, with a weak D call TRBD1 (5 bases). Germline CDR1 and CDR2: SGHAT and FQNNGV. The CDR3 is 13 amino acids. CDR3 coding DNA: TGTGTCAGCAGCAGAGGTCAGGGTACTGAAGCTTTCTTT. It translates to CVSSRGQGTEAFF.

To note about this clonotype: A single base separates this from a much larger clone, so it may be a read error. Likely a read error: the CDR3 ends without its conserved phenylalanine or tryptophan. This chain uses TRBV11-3 with TRBJ2-1; 8 bases align to TRBD1. CDR1 is SGHNT, CDR2 YENEEA, per germline. The CDR3 runs 15 residues. V lost 1 base to trimming and J lost 7 bases; unmatched junction nucleotides: 6. The chain's CDR3 is CASSLGQGAQNEQFV. The CDR3 bases are TGTGCCAGCAGCTTAGGGCAGGGGGCGCAGAATGAGCAGTTCGTC.

On this clonotype: This may arise from a read error, as a much more abundant clone is one base away. No conserved phenylalanine or tryptophan is present at the end of the CDR3, so a read error is the likely explanation. The V gene is TRBV11-2, the J gene TRBJ2-7, with D possibly called TRBD1 or TRBD2 (5 bases each). This CDR3 region has 15 residues. The germline gives CDR1 SGHAT, CDR2 FQNNGV. With 2 bases removed from V and 2 bases from J, the gap between germline ends came to 13 bases. CDR3: CASSLKGRAPYEQYL. The CDR3 DNA is TGTGCCAGCAGCTTAAAGGGACGGGCTCCCTACGAGCAGTACCTC.